Listed below are T cell receptor beta chains from one sample, sequenced in a study of tumor-infiltrating lymphocytes in oesophageal squamous cell carcinoma. TCRdb passed the PCR reads through MiXCR, listing each CDR3 protein once. The sample shows some 15,000 distinct CDR3 sequences, 46% of them seen only once. The sample comprised blood. These receptors came from a male donor with esophageal squamous cell carcinoma. CDR3s include the opening cysteine and the closing phenylalanine or tryptophan.

TRBV7-8,CASSRDQGETQYF
TRBV7-8,CASSTRTGVAEQYF
TRBV7-3,CASSLGGSGRGDTQYF
TRBV7-9,CASSFSGWLEPTNYGYTF
TRBV7-2,CASSMGSSTSYEQYF
TRBV7-6,CASSLGWPSKNEQYF
TRBV5-6,CASGIGGPTQYF
TRBV7-6,CASSLESRAATGELFF
TRBV24-1,CATSDPGLPRGETQYF
TRBV5-6,CASSSQDRGWAGELYF
TRBV7-2,CASSLSAPGGGQETQFF
TRBV18,CASSSNLGSYEQYF
TRBV6-6,CASSYSSGRASYNEQFF
TRBV6-1,CASSRSRDTQFF
TRBV10-3,CAIRIDSGAYNEQFF
TRBV7-2,CASSSLNEQFF
TRBV4-1,CASSQGQGALVNYGYTF
TRBV19,CASSIAYTDTQYF
TRBV7-6,CASSSPHETQYF
TRBV7-2,CASSRTYTQYF
TRBV12-5,CASGLSGELFF
TRBV6-1,CASSEALMGGYEQYF
TRBV7-8,CASSLVQVDEQYF
TRBV7-7,CASSSLAGGPDEQFF
TRBV12-5,CASRERGQETQYF
TRBV6-8,CASDGGRERTYEQYF
TRBV5-1,CASSPGLDSLTDTQYF
TRBV6-6,CASSSSSRDSRHPSSYEQYF
TRBV7-8,CASSQTTGGETQYF
TRBV7-9,CASSSPGQGLNEQFF
TRBV5-6,CASSLSGEDWQETQYF
TRBV28,CASSFPLGGNTEAFF
TRBV12-3/TRBV12-4,CASSSFLAGAYNEQFF
TRBV5-4,CASSRRLAGGQDTQYF
TRBV5-1,CASSLATGSSSPLHF
TRBV7-8,CASSLDGGYSNQPQHF
TRBV7-6,CASSSGAGGEETQYF
TRBV28,CASSSSGQGRGKDTEAFF
TRBV6-1,CASSEGTAKNIQYF
TRBV6-6,CASSYSTGLEETQYF
TRBV7-2,CASSERGLVSFNEQFF
TRBV7-2,CASSLAWRLAGQETQYF
TRBV2,CASSEALLRGPGDIQYF
TRBV7-6,CASTLSQASGVSDTQYF
TRBV19,CASTRTVIASGANVLTF
TRBV7-2,CASSPALAGEQFF
TRBV12-3/TRBV12-4,CASSLDPESTDTQYF
TRBV6-6,CASSYGTSGSGQFF
TRBV20-1,CSAQRPALGTGPDTQYF
TRBV7-2,CASSLAAGNYEQYF
TRBV5-1,CASSFQTMNTEAFF
TRBV7-6,CASSLLTSGGEWYF
TRBV28,CASSNPAGTGNTGELFF
TRBV11-2,CASSLGNIGVEQFF
TRBV28,CASSPLPLARTYNEQFF
TRBV7-6,CASSLNGAGPTQYF